This T cell receptor (beta chain) was found in a study of radiation and T cells in renal cell carcinoma. About this clone itself: Its target is unknown.

Produced via immunoSEQ multiplex PCR; TCRdb's table is partial and in-frame only. The sample includes about 140,000 clones, roughly 83% of them seen just once. As for time point: baseline pretreatment blood. Noted treatment: 15 Gy SBRT to primary tumor, nephrectomy 4 weeks later. This renal cell carcinoma was of the clear cell type. Findings and limits, study-wide: In blood, top tumor clones expanded by 2 weeks, shrinking by 4. Baseline intratumoral clonotype presence is unknown without pretreatment biopsies.

V lost 0 bases and J 4 bases, leaving 13 bases between the germline ends. The CDR3 contains 15 residues. Looked up from germline, CDR1 is SGDLS and CDR2 is YYNGEE. Material: blood, obtained from a patient whose treatment included radiotherapy and nephrectomy. This sequence was found in a woman aged 45-65 years with renal cell carcinoma. This chain uses TRBV9 with TRBJ1-2; the D is unclear. The CDR3 nucleotides are TGTGCCAGCAGCGTAGGAGGAGGGCCCATCTATGGCTACACCTTC. Its protein product is CASSVGGGPIYGYTF.